One and the same sample provided the 21 T cell receptor beta chains below, sequenced in a study of STAT3 mutations in large granular lymphocyte leukemia. Overall study results and limits: Every T-cell large granular lymphocyte leukemia patient had at least one immunodominant TCR beta clonotype.

Antigens of these TCRs are unknown. Profiled with immunoSEQ multiplex PCR; TCRdb holds only in-frame clones, not every one. Of more than 7,000 clones in the sample, about 89% are singletons; the top ten hold approximately 80%. The sample comprised peripheral blood mononuclear cells. These receptor sequences come from a man older than 75 with T-cell large granular lymphocyte leukemia. Some clones in this sample may be carry-over from other donors' samples.

The rearrangement joins TRBV15 to TRBJ2-3; D gene ambiguous. The CDR3 sequence is 14 residues long. CDR1 LNHNV and CDR2 YYDKDF come from the germline V gene (reference sequence). V lost 3 bases to trimming and J lost 3 bases, with 10 bases between them. CDR3 DNA: TGTGCCACCAGCAGTGTGTTTCAAACAGATACGCAGTATTTT. The encoded protein is CATSSVFQTDTQYF. Full variable domain (outside the CDR3, taken from reference TRBV15 and TRBJ2-3): DAMVIQNPRYQVTQFGKPVTLSCSQTLNHNVMYWYQQKSSQAPKLLFHYYDKDFNNEADTPDNFQSRRPNTSFCFLDIRSPGLGDTAMYLCATSSVFQTDTQYFGPGTRLTVL.

This clone was observed a few times. The rearrangement joins TRBV5-6 to TRBJ1-1, with a tentative D call TRBD1 (5 bases). This CDR3 is 13 amino acids long. Trimming pared 4 bases from V and 4 bases from J, leaving 11 bases between. Germline V lookup: CDR1 SGHDT, CDR2 YYEEEE. CDR3 protein: CASSPIGTTEAFF. The CDR3 DNA is TGTGCCAGCAGCCCCATAGGGACCACTGAAGCTTTCTTT.

With respect to this clone: Other DNA sequences in the same sample also yield this CDR3. The CDR3: CASSLDRLNTEAFF. In DNA form, the CDR3 reads TGCGCCAGCAGCTTGGACAGGCTGAACACTGAAGCTTTCTTT. J is TRBJ1-1 and V is TRBV5-1; D perhaps matches TRBD1 (5 bases). The germline V and J ends were trimmed by 0 bases and 0 bases, with 6 bases remaining between them. The CDR3 sequence is 14 residues long. Germline assignment: CDR1 SGHRS and CDR2 YFSETQ.

The chain couples TRBV18 to TRBJ1-2; 12 nucleotides line up with TRBD1. The V gene's germline CDR1 is KGHSH and CDR2 LQKENI. The CDR3 has 16 amino acids. The trim removed 8 bases at V and 8 bases at J, leaving 15 bases unmatched. The CDR3 bases are TGTGCCAGCAGAACCGGGACAGGGGGCAGTTCGGTGGGCTACACCTTC. As protein: CASRTGTGGSSVGYTF.

The chain links TRBV7-2 to TRBJ2-5; TRBD2 might be the D (6 bases). Trimming stripped 6 bases from V and 0 bases from J, with 8 bases between. CDR3 length: 13 amino acids. CDR1 and CDR2 from the germline V gene are SGHTA and FQGNSA. This chain's CDR3 is CASREGNQETQYF. The CDR3 nucleotides are TGTGCCAGCAGGGAGGGCAACCAAGAGACCCAGTACTTC.

V is TRBV4-3 and J is TRBJ2-5; 8 bases map to TRBD2. V shed 1 base and J 1 base; nucleotides not matched to a gene: 2. Germline V gene sequence: CDR1 LGHNA, CDR2 YSLEER. The CDR3 runs 15 residues. This CDR3 reads CASSQGGGFQETQYF. CDR3 DNA: TGCGCCAGCAGCCAAGGCGGGGGGTTCCAAGAGACCCAGTACTTC.

The chain recombines TRBV6-1 with TRBJ1-3, with D maybe TRBD1 (5 bases). The germline CDR1 and CDR2 sequences are MNHNS and SASEGT. V gave up 1 base and J gave up 4 bases, with 8 bases separating them. The CDR3 is 14 amino acids. CDR3 sequence (DNA): TGTGCCAGCAGTGAAGACAGGTGGGGAAACACCATATATTTT. It encodes CASSEDRWGNTIYF.

The V gene is TRBV19, the J gene TRBJ1-2, with D perhaps TRBD1 (6 bases). The CDR3 sequence is 15 residues long. The germline gives CDR1 LNHDA, CDR2 SQIVND (reference sequence). Trimming took off 3 bases at V and 6 bases at J, with 17 bases between the two ends. In DNA, the CDR3 is TGTGCCAGTAGTATTTCAGGTTGGACAGAGCATGGCTACACCTTC. It codes for CASSISGWTEHGYTF.

V gene TRBV13 combines with J gene TRBJ2-7, with TRBD2 identical over 8 bases. Germline V gene sequence: CDR1 PRHDT, CDR2 FYEKMQ (reference sequence). V lost 3 bases and J lost 2; bases outside the gene matches: 3. The CDR3 is 14 amino acids. The DNA of the CDR3 is TGTGCCAGCAGCTTTAGCGGGGTAACCTACGAGCAGTACTTC. Protein sequence: CASSFSGVTYEQYF.

The J gene is TRBJ2-3, the V gene TRBV29-1; D ambiguous. With 8 bases removed from V and 0 bases from J, the gap between germline ends came to 9 bases. Germline V gene data show CDR1 as SQVTM and CDR2 as ANQGSEA. The CDR3 length is 12 residues. The CDR3 nucleotides read TGCAGCCTTTTCGGGAGCACAGATACGCAGTATTTT. This codes for CSLFGSTDTQYF.

CDR3 DNA sequence: TGTGCCAGCAGCTCAAGCCGGGCTAATAATTCACCCCTCCACTTT. It translates to CASSSSRANNSPLHF. The chain couples TRBV5-8 to TRBJ1-6; no clear D gene. This CDR3 contains 15 residues. Trimming shortened V by 3 bases and J by 5 bases, and 12 bases separated the two germline ends. The germline gives CDR1 SGHTS, CDR2 YDEGEE.

V is TRBV18 and J is TRBJ2-7; D perhaps matches TRBD2 (7 bases). The CDR3 totals 15 residues. Trimming cost V 5 bases and J 6 bases, with 20 bases left between them. CDR1 KGHSH and CDR2 LQKENI come from the germline V gene. The CDR3 DNA reads as TGTGCCAGCTCAGAGGGGGGGAAGACATACGCCGAGCAGTACTTC. Amino acids: CASSEGGKTYAEQYF.

This chain joins TRBV18 and TRBJ1-1; the D is unclear. The CDR3 runs to 14 residues. Germline assignment: CDR1 KGHSH and CDR2 LQKENI. V lost 2 bases and J lost 5, with 12 bases in between. DNA of the CDR3: TGTGCCAGCTCACCAGAGTTCATGGGGACTGAAGCTTTCTTT. Residues: CASSPEFMGTEAFF.

The rearrangement joins TRBV25-1 to TRBJ2-7; 7 positions match TRBD1. Unmatched junction bases numbered 3, after V lost 7 bases and J lost 0 bases. CDR1 and CDR2 from the germline V gene are MGHDK and SYGVNS. The CDR3 is made up of 13 amino acids. CDR3 sequence reads: CASIGTASYEQYF. DNA of the CDR3: TGTGCCAGCATAGGGACAGCCTCCTACGAGCAGTACTTC.

This clone was counted a single time. The V gene is TRBV5-1, the J gene TRBJ1-1, with 8 positions matching TRBD1. Germline CDR1 SGHRS, CDR2 YFSETQ. V shed 3 bases and J 0 bases; nucleotides not matched to a gene: 1. The CDR3 has 14 amino acids. CDR3 sequence: CASSWGQVNTEAFF. The CDR3 DNA reads TGCGCCAGCAGCTGGGGACAGGTGAACACTGAAGCTTTCTTT.

The rearrangement uses TRBV6-5 and TRBJ2-7, with D perhaps matching TRBD1 (5 bases). This CDR3 is 14 amino acids long. Per germline, CDR1 MNHEY and CDR2 SVGAGI. Trimming left V 0 bases short and J 4 bases short, with 10 bases between. This CDR3 reads CASSYSRQSYEQYF. The DNA for the CDR3 is TGTGCCAGCAGTTACTCCAGACAGTCGTACGAGCAGTACTTC.

The rearrangement joins TRBV12-5 to TRBJ2-7; no clear D. This CDR3 contains 14 residues. Trimming stripped 7 bases from V and 0 bases from J, with 13 bases between. Germline lookup yields CDR1 LGHNT and CDR2 FRNRAP. The CDR3 protein is CASAPEIISYEQYF. CDR3 in DNA: TGTGCTAGTGCCCCCGAGATTATCTCCTACGAGCAGTACTTC.

V usage is TRBV7-9 and J usage is TRBJ1-4; D not certain. V dropped 1 base and J dropped 3 bases, with 6 bases sitting between them. CDR1 SEHNR and CDR2 FQNEAQ come from the germline V gene (reference sequence). There are 14 residues in the CDR3. DNA of the CDR3: TGTGCCAGCAGCTTAGTGCAGTCTAATGAAAAACTGTTTTTT. Its protein product is CASSLVQSNEKLFF. Complete variable domain (other parts from reference TRBV7-9 and TRBJ1-4): DTGVSQNPRHKITKRGQNVTFRCDPISEHNRLYWYRQTLGQGPEFLTYFQNEAQLEKSRLLSDRFSAERPKGSFSTLEIQRTEQGDSAMYLCASSLVQSNEKLFFGSGTQLSVL.

The genes are TRBV6-5 and TRBJ1-2; D gene uncertain. V lost 5 bases, J lost 7 bases, and 11 bases lay in between. Germline V gene lookup returns CDR1 MNHEY and CDR2 SVGAGI. The CDR3 spans 12 residues. CDR3 bases: TGTGCCAGCAGTAGCGGTTCGGTTGGCTACACCTTC. Its translation is CASSSGSVGYTF.

The chain uses TRBV30 and TRBJ2-5; the D call may be TRBD1 or TRBD2 (5 bases each). The CDR3 is 19 amino acids. The germline CDR1 and CDR2 sequences are GTSNPN and SVGIG (reference sequence). V was trimmed by 0 bases and J by 0 bases, leaving 23 bases between them. The CDR3 DNA is TGTGCCTGGAGTGTACACCCCCCCTTGGGGGTCGGGTACCAAGAGACCCAGTACTTC. The encoded protein is CAWSVHPPLGVGYQETQYF.

In this sample, this clone turned up a few times. This rearrangement joins TRBV4-1 to TRBJ2-7; a possible D gene is TRBD1 (5 bases). Trimming removed 0 bases from V and 2 bases from J, with 11 bases in between. Germline loops: CDR1 MGHRA, CDR2 YSYEKL. The CDR3 covers 15 residues. The CDR3 coding sequence is TGCGCCAGCAGCCAAGAACAGGACGGTACCTACGAGCAGTACTTC. The encoded protein is CASSQEQDGTYEQYF.